The clone carrying this T cell receptor (beta chain) was seen only a few times. Germline V lookup: CDR1 ENHRY, CDR2 SYGVKD. This CDR3 is built from 14 residues. V shed 2 bases, J shed 6 bases, and the junction held 6 bases outside the gene matches. This entry is derived from a study of blood T cell repertoires in COVID-19. Looking at the study overall: From the United States, Italy and Spain came samples of acute and convalescent COVID-19.

Method: immunoSEQ multiplex PCR; TCRdb's copy keeps in-frame clones and lacks some. The sample includes about 150,000 clones, 75% to 80% seen only once; the top ten take roughly 1.7%. Input material: peripheral blood. This sequence originates from a man of 80 years or more with acute or convalescent COVID-19. The chain recombines TRBV10-3 with TRBJ1-1, with 7 positions matching TRBD1. Here the CDR3 reads CAISEGTDFAEAFF. The CDR3 region has the DNA TGTGCCATCAGTGAGGGGACAGATTTCGCTGAAGCTTTCTTT.